This T cell receptor beta chain was sequenced during a study of human T cells and chemical hapten exposure. TCRdb independently ran MiXCR on the RACE reads; one entry per CDR3 protein. The table has about 190,000 distinct CDR3 sequences, around 23% seen once; the top ten hold around 2.5%. Time point meaning: patch test 3, about 24 weeks after DPC sensitization. Treatment in this sample: therapeutic diphenylcyclopropenone sensitization with weekly scalp DPC. Deletions cut 5 bases from V and 7 bases from J, with 5 bases between. The CDR3 is 11 amino acids. This clonotype was detected a few times. This sample comprised whole blood, obtained in connection with sensitization to the hapten diphenylcyclopropenone (DPC). The rearrangement joins TRBV12-3 or TRBV12-4 to TRBJ2-2, with D hard to call. The sequence came from a woman in her forties with alopecia areata. Some clones in this sample may be carry-over from other donors' samples. For the CDR3, the DNA is TGTGCCAGCAGTGCAGGCGGGGAGCTGTTTTTT. Amino acids: CASSAGGELFF.